The 27 T cell receptor beta chains listed next were all sequenced from one sample in a study of Ad26.COV2.S vaccination and SARS-CoV-2 variants. The table came from immunoSEQ multiplex PCR; TCRdb's copy has only in-frame clones and leaves some out. The sample shows some 520,000 clones, around nine tenths of them seen only once. Treatment defined: 15 to 20 received Ad26.COV2.S at low or high dose, single or two shots; a few received placebo; per-sample allocation not given. The samples date from day 63 after the first vaccine or placebo injection. The source material was peripheral blood, sampled in a trial of Ad26.COV2.S vaccine versus placebo. The receptors stem from a person aged 18-60 years who received the Ad26.COV2.S COVID-19 vaccine or a placebo.

V is TRBV28 and J is TRBJ2-4, with TRBD1 identical over 8 bases. With 4 bases clipped from V and 6 bases from J, the junction kept 11 bases outside the gene matches. Germline lookup yields CDR1 MDHEN and CDR2 SYDVKM. The CDR3 extends over 16 amino acids. This CDR3 is CASSSSGQGKVNIQYF. The CDR3 DNA reads TGTGCCAGCAGTTCCTCCGGACAGGGTAAAGTAAACATTCAGTACTTC. The full variable domain, its missing parts supplied by reference TRBV28 and TRBJ2-4, is DVKVTQSSRYLVKRTGEKVFLECVQDMDHENMFWYRQDPGLGLRLIYFSYDVKMKEKGDIPEGYSVSREKKERFSLILESASTNQTSMYLCASSSSGQGKVNIQYFGAGTRLSVL.

This clone was seen a few times. The chain links TRBV5-8 to TRBJ1-2, with D uncertain. The CDR3 sequence is 14 residues long. From germline, CDR1 is SGHTS and CDR2 YDEGEE. V was clipped by 4 bases and J by 4 bases, with 14 bases between them. The CDR3 sequence is CASSLGGPGYGYTF. CDR3 DNA sequence: TGTGCCAGCAGCCTAGGCGGCCCGGGCTATGGCTACACCTTC.

This chain joins TRBV7-2 and TRBJ2-2, with D possibly being TRBD1 (7 bases). Germline-derived CDR1 and CDR2 are SGHTA and FQGNSA. Between the trimmed V and J ends, which lost 6 bases and 3 bases, there was a span of 17 bases. The CDR3 has 16 amino acids. The CDR3 region is CASSIRGDRHTGELFF. The CDR3 DNA follows: TGTGCCAGCAGTATCAGGGGGGACAGACACACCGGGGAGCTGTTTTTT.

This chain joins TRBV9 and TRBJ2-3, with 11 positions matching TRBD2. The CDR3 is 17 amino acids. With 4 bases clipped from V and 6 bases from J, the junction kept 13 bases outside the gene matches. CDR1 and CDR2 (germline): SGDLS, YYNGEE. The CDR3 here is CASSPRLLAGGRDTQYF. The CDR3 coding sequence is TGTGCCAGCAGCCCTCGCCTCCTAGCGGGAGGCAGGGATACGCAGTATTTT.

The chain couples TRBV5-1 to TRBJ2-1; 8 bases line up with TRBD2. This CDR3 spans 19 amino acids. Per the germline V gene, CDR1 is SGHRS and CDR2 is YFSETQ. After removal of 1 base from V and 0 bases from J, the junction contained 12 bases not matched to a gene. CDR3 sequence: CASSLLGASGSRSYNEQFF. The CDR3 DNA sequence: TGCGCCAGCAGCTTGCTGGGGGCTAGCGGGTCTCGCTCCTACAATGAGCAGTTCTTC.

The chain carries TRBV29-1 and TRBJ2-5; maybe TRBD1 (5 bases). The CDR3 is 13 residues long. Germline-derived CDR1 and CDR2 are SQVTM and ANQGSEA. The V end lost 8 bases, the J end lost 0 bases, and 13 bases lay between the germline ends. CDR3 in DNA: TGCAGCACTCGACAGTCGTACCAAGAGACCCAGTACTTC. This encodes CSTRQSYQETQYF.

The chain carries TRBV6-6 and TRBJ2-5, with 9 bases lining up with TRBD2. This CDR3 spans 15 amino acids. Unmatched junction bases numbered 7, after V lost 4 bases and J lost 4 bases. Germline assignment: CDR1 MNHNY and CDR2 SVGAGI (reference sequence). The CDR3 protein is CASSLNSGRAETQYF. Here the CDR3 DNA reads TGTGCCAGCAGTTTGAATAGCGGGAGAGCAGAGACCCAGTACTTC.

This clone is a singleton in its sample. The V and J genes are TRBV5-1 and TRBJ2-5, with unresolved D. With 3 bases removed from V and 4 bases from J, the gap between germline ends came to 16 bases. From germline, CDR1 is SGHRS and CDR2 YFSETQ. This CDR3 comprises 15 residues. The CDR3 spells CASSSESRLGETQYF. Here the CDR3 DNA reads TGCGCCAGCAGCTCCGAGAGCAGGCTGGGAGAGACCCAGTACTTC.

This chain uses TRBV7-2 with TRBJ1-2; the D is unclear. Germline V gene data show CDR1 as SGHTA and CDR2 as FQGNSA. This CDR3 has 12 amino acids. V shed 2 bases and J shed 7 bases, with 8 bases lying between them. Written as DNA, the CDR3 is TGTGCCAGCAGCTTATGGAGCGTTGGCTACACCTTC. As protein: CASSLWSVGYTF. Supplemented by reference TRBV7-2 and TRBJ1-2, the full variable domain reads GAGVSQSPSNKVTEKGKDVELRCDPISGHTALYWYRQSLGQGLEFLIYFQGNSAPDKSGLPSDRFSAERTGGSVSTLTIQRTQQEDSAVYLCASSLWSVGYTFGSGTRLTVV.

V gene TRBV15 combines with J gene TRBJ2-2, with 7 bases that match TRBD1. After removal of 5 bases from V and 2 bases from J, the junction contained 8 bases not matched to a gene. CDR1 and CDR2 (germline): LNHNV, YYDKDF (reference sequence). The CDR3 sequence is 16 residues long. The CDR3, as DNA: TGTGCCACCAGCCTGACAGGGATAACTAACACCGGGGAGCTGTTTTTT. Protein sequence: CATSLTGITNTGELFF.

The chain has TRBV7-9 and TRBJ2-7; perhaps D is TRBD1 or TRBD2 (5 bases each). V was pared by 6 bases and J by 3 bases, with 21 bases between. The CDR3 is 16 amino acids. Per the germline V gene, CDR1 is SEHNR and CDR2 is FQNEAQ (reference sequence). CDR3 sequence: CASSNSSWDGHYEQYF. As DNA, the CDR3 is TGTGCCAGCAGTAATTCCTCGTGGGACGGCCACTACGAGCAGTACTTC.

CDR3 protein: CASSWDRNNEQFF. In nucleotides, the CDR3 is TGTGCCAGCAGTTGGGACCGAAACAATGAGCAGTTCTTC. The chain uses TRBV3-1 (or the pseudogene TRBV3-2) and TRBJ2-1; tentatively, D is TRBD1 or TRBD2 (5 bases each). The CDR3 extends over 13 amino acids. Trimming stripped 6 bases from V and 5 bases from J, with 11 bases between. The germline gives CDR1 LGHDT, CDR2 YNNKEL (reference sequence).

This clone was seen a single time. This chain uses TRBV7-2 with TRBJ2-3, with 8 bases aligning to TRBD2. In germline, CDR1 is SGHTA, CDR2 FQGNSA. With 3 bases clipped from V and 4 bases from J, the junction kept 6 bases outside the gene matches. This CDR3 is 15 amino acids long. The CDR3 region is CASSLSGSSSDTQYF. DNA for the CDR3: TGTGCCAGCAGCTTGAGCGGGAGTAGCTCAGATACGCAGTATTTT.

V is TRBV10-3 and J is TRBJ2-3; D is uncertain. V was cut by 3 bases and J by 2 bases, with 9 bases left in between. From germline, CDR1 is ENHRY and CDR2 SYGVKD. The CDR3 is 14 residues long. DNA for the CDR3: TGTGCCATCAGTGATAACAAGAACACAGATACGCAGTATTTT. Its translation is CAISDNKNTDTQYF.

The chain links TRBV9 to TRBJ1-1, with a weak D call TRBD1 (5 bases). The CDR3 totals 13 residues. Germline loops: CDR1 SGDLS, CDR2 YYNGEE. V was pared by 0 bases and J by 6 bases, with 9 bases between. CDR3 in DNA: TGTGCCAGCAGCGTAGCGGGGGTCCCTGAAGCTTTCTTT. Protein: CASSVAGVPEAFF.

The CDR3 nucleotides read TGTGCCAGCAGCCATGACTCCCACACGGGCTCCCAAGAGACCCAGTACTTC. This encodes CASSHDSHTGSQETQYF. V is TRBV3-1 (or the pseudogene TRBV3-2) and J is TRBJ2-5; D is uncertain. The CDR3 has 17 residues. Trimming shortened V by 3 bases and J by 1 base, and 18 bases separated the two germline ends. The germline CDR1 and CDR2 sequences are LGHDT and YNNKEL (reference sequence).

The rearrangement links TRBV15 to TRBJ2-3; D not resolved. This CDR3 has 15 residues. The germline gives CDR1 LNHNV, CDR2 YYDKDF (reference sequence). Trimming cost V 2 bases and J 3 bases, with 12 bases left between them. This chain's CDR3 is CATSRPNPRTDTQYF. CDR3 in DNA: TGTGCCACCAGCAGACCCAACCCAAGGACAGATACGCAGTATTTT.

This chain links TRBV2 with TRBJ1-2; the D is unclear. This CDR3 is 14 amino acids long. Trimming removed 2 bases at V and 0 bases at J, with 7 bases between. Per the germline V gene, CDR1 is SNHLY and CDR2 is FYNNEI. The CDR3 loop is CASSETRANYGYTF. The CDR3 nucleotides read TGTGCCAGCAGTGAAACGAGGGCTAACTATGGCTACACCTTC.

In this sample, this clone turned up a few times. The chain carries TRBV28 and TRBJ1-3; the D gene is possibly TRBD1 (5 bases). Trimming stripped 3 bases from V and 1 base from J, with 10 bases between. CDR3 length: 15 amino acids. CDR1 is MDHEN and CDR2 is SYDVKM in the germline V gene. As DNA, the CDR3 is TGTGCCAGCAGTTTTGGGGGACTGTCTGGAAACACCATATATTTT. Protein: CASSFGGLSGNTIYF.

This chain links TRBV7-2 with TRBJ2-7; 9 bases fit TRBD1. CDR1 is SGHTA and CDR2 is FQGNSA in the germline V gene. Unmatched junction bases numbered 6, after V lost 3 bases and J lost 3 bases. The CDR3 is made up of 15 amino acids. The CDR3 loop is CASSLRGDRVYEQYF. CDR3 coding DNA: TGTGCCAGCAGCTTGAGAGGGGACAGGGTCTACGAGCAGTACTTC.

This clone was picked up one time. This chain connects TRBV6-6 to TRBJ2-2; a possible D gene is TRBD2 (6 bases). Trimming cost V 5 bases and J 0 bases, with 16 bases left between them. The CDR3 spans 17 residues. Germline CDR1 MNHNY, CDR2 SVGAGI (reference sequence). This CDR3 is CASSRRDLRSNTGELFF. The CDR3 DNA reads as TGTGCCAGCAGTCGGCGGGACTTACGCTCGAACACCGGGGAGCTGTTTTTT.

The CDR3 region has the DNA TGTGCCAGCAGCCAAGTCGAGGCAGGGCAAGCTTTCTTT. It yields the protein CASSQVEAGQAFF. J is TRBJ1-1 and V is TRBV14, with D tentatively TRBD1 (5 bases). Germline V gives CDR1 SGHDN, CDR2 FVKESK. There are 13 residues in the CDR3. V was cut by 1 base and J by 9 bases, with 12 bases left in between.

J is TRBJ1-2 and V is TRBV29-1; TRBD1 aligns across 10 bases. Germline V CDR1 and CDR2: SQVTM, ANQGSEA. V lost 5 bases and J lost 5; bases outside the gene matches: 8. The CDR3 has 14 residues. The DNA of the CDR3 is TGCAGCGTTAGCGAGGGACAGGGGCGATATGGCTACACCTTC. It specifies CSVSEGQGRYGYTF.

This clone was seen a handful of times. The CDR3 is CASSLGGSGREQFF. The CDR3 region has the DNA TGTGCCAGCAGCTTAGGTGGTAGCGGGCGTGAGCAGTTCTTC. The chain recombines TRBV13 with TRBJ2-1, with 7 bases identical to TRBD2. Trimming took 0 bases from V and 9 from J; bases not matched to a gene: 5. Germline loops: CDR1 PRHDT, CDR2 FYEKMQ (reference sequence). This CDR3 is built from 14 residues.

The genes are TRBV10-1 and TRBJ2-7; D is possibly TRBD1 or TRBD2 (6 bases each). Per the germline V gene, CDR1 is WNHNN and CDR2 is SYGVQD (reference sequence). The CDR3 extends over 11 amino acids. Trimming left V 8 bases short and J 6 bases short, with 11 bases between. This CDR3 is CASSPGAEQYF. The CDR3 DNA is TGCGCCAGCTCTCCGGGGGCCGAGCAGTACTTC.

This rearrangement joins TRBV11-2 to TRBJ1-2; TRBD1 might be the D (6 bases). Germline V lookup: CDR1 SGHAT, CDR2 FQNNGV. CDR3 length: 13 residues. Between the trimmed V and J ends, which lost 4 bases and 2 bases, there was a span of 8 bases. The CDR3: CASSSDRNYGYTF. In DNA, the CDR3 is TGTGCCAGCAGCTCCGACAGGAACTATGGCTACACCTTC.

The sample holds one count of this clone. DNA for the CDR3: TGTGCCAGCAGTTACTCGAAGGGACAGGGTGCGGGGGAGCAGTACTTC. It is translated as CASSYSKGQGAGEQYF. V gene TRBV6-6 combines with J gene TRBJ2-7, with 9 bases lining up with TRBD1. The V gene's germline CDR1 is MNHNY and CDR2 SVGAGI (reference sequence). With V trimmed by 0 bases and J by 7 bases, 10 bases remained unmatched. This CDR3 is 16 amino acids long.